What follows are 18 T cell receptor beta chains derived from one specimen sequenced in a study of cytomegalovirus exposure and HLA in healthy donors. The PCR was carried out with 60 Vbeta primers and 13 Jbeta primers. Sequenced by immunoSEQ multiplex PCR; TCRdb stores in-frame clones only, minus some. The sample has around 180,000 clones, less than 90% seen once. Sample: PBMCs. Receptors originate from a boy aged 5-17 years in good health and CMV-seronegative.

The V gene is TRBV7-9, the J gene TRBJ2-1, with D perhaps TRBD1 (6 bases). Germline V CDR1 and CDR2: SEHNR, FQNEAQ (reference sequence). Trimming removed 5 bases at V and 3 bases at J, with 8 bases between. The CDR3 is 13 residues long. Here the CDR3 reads CASSRDNYNEQFF. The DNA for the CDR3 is TGTGCCAGCAGCCGGGACAACTACAATGAGCAGTTCTTC.

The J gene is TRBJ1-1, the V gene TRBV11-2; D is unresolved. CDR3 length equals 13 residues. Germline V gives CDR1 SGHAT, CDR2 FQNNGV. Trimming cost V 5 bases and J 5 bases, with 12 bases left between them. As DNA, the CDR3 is TGTGCCAGCAGCCCCCCAATAGTTACTGAAGCTTTCTTT. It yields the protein CASSPPIVTEAFF.

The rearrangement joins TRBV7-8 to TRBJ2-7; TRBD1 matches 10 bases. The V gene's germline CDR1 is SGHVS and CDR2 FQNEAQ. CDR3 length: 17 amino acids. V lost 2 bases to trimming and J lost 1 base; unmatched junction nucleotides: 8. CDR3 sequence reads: CASSLPRWDRGSYEQYF. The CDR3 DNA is TGTGCCAGCAGCTTACCTAGGTGGGACAGGGGATCCTACGAGCAGTACTTC.

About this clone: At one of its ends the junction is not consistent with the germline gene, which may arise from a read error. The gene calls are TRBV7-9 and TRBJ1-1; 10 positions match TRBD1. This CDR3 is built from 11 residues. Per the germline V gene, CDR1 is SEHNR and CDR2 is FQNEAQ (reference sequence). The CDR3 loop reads CSSGQGVRAFF. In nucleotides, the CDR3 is TGTTCCAGCGGACAGGGGGTGAGAGCTTTCTTT.

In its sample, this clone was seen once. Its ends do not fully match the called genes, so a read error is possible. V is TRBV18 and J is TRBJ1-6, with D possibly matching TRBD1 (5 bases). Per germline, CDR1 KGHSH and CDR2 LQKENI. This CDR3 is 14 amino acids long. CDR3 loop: CVSSPSGANSPLHF. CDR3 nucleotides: TGTGTCAGCTCACCAAGTGGGGCCAATTCACCCCTCCACTTT.

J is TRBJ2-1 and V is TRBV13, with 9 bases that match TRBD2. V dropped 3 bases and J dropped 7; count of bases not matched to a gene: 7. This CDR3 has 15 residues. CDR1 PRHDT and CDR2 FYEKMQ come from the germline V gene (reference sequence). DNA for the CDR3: TGTGCCAGCAGCTTGGGGCGGGGGGGAGGGAATGAGCAGTTCTTC. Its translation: CASSLGRGGGNEQFF.

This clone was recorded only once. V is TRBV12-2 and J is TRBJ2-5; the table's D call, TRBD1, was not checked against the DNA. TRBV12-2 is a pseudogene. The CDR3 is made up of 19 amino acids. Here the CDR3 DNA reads TGTGCAAGTCGCTTAGCGTCCCTTCGACAGGGGGTTGCTCAAGAGACCCAGTACTTC. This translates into CASRLASLRQGVAQETQYF.

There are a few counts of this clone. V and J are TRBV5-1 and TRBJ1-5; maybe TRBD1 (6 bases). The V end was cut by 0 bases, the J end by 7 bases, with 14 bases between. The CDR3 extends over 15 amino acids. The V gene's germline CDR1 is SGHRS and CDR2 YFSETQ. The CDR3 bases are TGCGCCAGCAGCTTGGGGCGGGGGGCAGGGCAGCCCCAGCATTTT. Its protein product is CASSLGRGAGQPQHF.

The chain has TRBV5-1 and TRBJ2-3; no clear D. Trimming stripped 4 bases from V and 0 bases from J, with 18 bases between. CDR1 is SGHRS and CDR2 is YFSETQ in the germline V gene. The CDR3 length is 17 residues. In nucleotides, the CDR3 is TGCGCCAGCAGCCCAACCCCCCCGCAGTCTAGCACAGATACGCAGTATTTT. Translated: CASSPTPPQSSTDTQYF.

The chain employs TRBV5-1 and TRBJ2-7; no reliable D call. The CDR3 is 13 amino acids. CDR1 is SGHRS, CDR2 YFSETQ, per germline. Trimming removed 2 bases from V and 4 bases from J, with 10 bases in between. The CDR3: CASSLPGLYEQYF. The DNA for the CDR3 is TGCGCCAGCAGCTTACCAGGCCTGTACGAGCAGTACTTC.

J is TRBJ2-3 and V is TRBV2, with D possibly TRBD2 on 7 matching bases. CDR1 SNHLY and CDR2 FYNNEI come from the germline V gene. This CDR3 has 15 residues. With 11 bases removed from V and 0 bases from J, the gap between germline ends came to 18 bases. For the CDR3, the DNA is TGTGCCGGGGGGGGACACCACTCTAGCACAGATACGCAGTATTTT. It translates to CAGGGHHSSTDTQYF. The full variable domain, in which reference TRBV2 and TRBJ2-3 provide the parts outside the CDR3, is EPEVTQTPSHQVTQMGQEVILRCVPISNHLYFYWYRQILGQKVEFLVSFYNNEISEKSEIFDDQFSVERPDGSNFTLKIRSTKLEDSAMYFCAGGGHHSSTDTQYFGPGTRLTVL.

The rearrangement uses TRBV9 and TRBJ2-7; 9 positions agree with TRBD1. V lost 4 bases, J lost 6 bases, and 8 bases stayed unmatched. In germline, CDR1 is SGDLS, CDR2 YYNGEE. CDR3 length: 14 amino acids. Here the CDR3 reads CASSSRTGAGEQYF. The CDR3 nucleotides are TGTGCCAGCAGCTCCCGGACAGGGGCGGGCGAGCAGTACTTC.

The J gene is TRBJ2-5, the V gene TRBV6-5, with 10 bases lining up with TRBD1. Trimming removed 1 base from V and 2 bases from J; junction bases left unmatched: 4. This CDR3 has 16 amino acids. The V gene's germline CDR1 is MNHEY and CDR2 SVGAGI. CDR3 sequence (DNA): TGTGCCAGCAGTTACTGGACAGGGGGTGGACAAGAGACCCAGTACTTC. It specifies CASSYWTGGGQETQYF.

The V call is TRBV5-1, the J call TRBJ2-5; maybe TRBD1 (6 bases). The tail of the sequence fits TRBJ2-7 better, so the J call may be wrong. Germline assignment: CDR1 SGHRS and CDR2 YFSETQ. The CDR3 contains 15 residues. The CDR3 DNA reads TGCGCCAGCAGTCTAGGACAGAACCCCTCCTACGAGCAGTACTTC. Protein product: CASSLGQNPSYEQYF.

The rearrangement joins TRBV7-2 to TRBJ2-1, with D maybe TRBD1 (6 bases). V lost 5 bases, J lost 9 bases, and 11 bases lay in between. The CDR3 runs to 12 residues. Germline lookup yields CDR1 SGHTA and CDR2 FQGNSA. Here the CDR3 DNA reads TGTGCCAGCAGCGTCAGGGACACTGAGCAGTTCTTC. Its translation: CASSVRDTEQFF.

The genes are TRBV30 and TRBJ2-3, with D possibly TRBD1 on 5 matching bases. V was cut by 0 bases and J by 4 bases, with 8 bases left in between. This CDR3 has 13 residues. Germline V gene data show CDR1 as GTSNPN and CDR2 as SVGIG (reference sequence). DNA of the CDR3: TGTGCCTGGAGTGTAGGGGCAGCAGATACGCAGTATTTT. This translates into CAWSVGAADTQYF.

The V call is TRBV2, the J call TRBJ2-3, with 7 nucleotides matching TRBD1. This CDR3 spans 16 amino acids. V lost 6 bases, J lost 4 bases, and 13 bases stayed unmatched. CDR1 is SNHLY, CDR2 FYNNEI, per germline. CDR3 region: CASRDPDRVGADTQYF. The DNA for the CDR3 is TGTGCCAGCAGGGACCCTGACAGGGTAGGGGCAGATACGCAGTATTTT.

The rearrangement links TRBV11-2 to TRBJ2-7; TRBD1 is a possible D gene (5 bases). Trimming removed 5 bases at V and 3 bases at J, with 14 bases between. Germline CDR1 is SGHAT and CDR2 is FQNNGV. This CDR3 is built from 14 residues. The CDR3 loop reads CASSQDRQSYEQYF. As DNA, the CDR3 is TGTGCCAGCAGCCAAGACAGACAAAGCTACGAGCAGTACTTC.